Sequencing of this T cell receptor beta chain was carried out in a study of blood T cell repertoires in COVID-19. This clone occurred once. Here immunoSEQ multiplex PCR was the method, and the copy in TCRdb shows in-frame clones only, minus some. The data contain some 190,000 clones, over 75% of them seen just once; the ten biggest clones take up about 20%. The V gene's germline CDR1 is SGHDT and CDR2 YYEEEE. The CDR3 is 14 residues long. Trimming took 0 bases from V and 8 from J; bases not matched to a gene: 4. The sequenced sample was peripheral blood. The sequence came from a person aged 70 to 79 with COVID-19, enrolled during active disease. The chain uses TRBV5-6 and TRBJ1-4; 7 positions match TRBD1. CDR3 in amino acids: CASSLATGSEKLFF. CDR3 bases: TGTGCCAGCAGCTTGGCGACAGGGAGCGAAAAACTGTTTTTT.